Presented here are 2 T cell receptor beta chains from one specimen sequenced in a study of cytomegalovirus exposure and HLA in healthy donors. Libraries were prepared by immunoSEQ multiplex PCR; TCRdb keeps only in-frame clonotypes and omits some of them. The sample consists of tens of thousands of clones, 95% of them appearing once. The sequenced sample was PBMCs. The receptors stem from a young woman in good health and CMV-seronegative.

The chain uses TRBV7-9 and TRBJ2-2, with TRBD2 as a possible D gene (6 bases). V was cut by 3 bases and J by 4 bases, with 9 bases left in between. Germline V CDR1 and CDR2: SEHNR, FQNEAQ (reference sequence). This CDR3 has 14 amino acids. The CDR3 coding sequence is TGTGCCAGCAGCTTCGGGGGTGCCACCGGGGAGCTGTTTTTT. Residues: CASSFGGATGELFF.

The rearrangement links TRBV27 to TRBJ2-5; 8 bases are shared with TRBD1. Germline assignment: CDR1 MNHEY and CDR2 SMNVEV (reference sequence). The CDR3 is 14 amino acids. The V and J ends lost 6 bases and 3 bases, in that order; junction bases with no gene match: 6. The CDR3 nucleotides read TGTGCCAGCAGATCTCAGGGGGCAGAAGAGACCCAGTACTTC. Its translation: CASRSQGAEETQYF.